These 16 T cell receptor beta chains originate from one sample sequenced in a study of T cell responses to AZD1222 COVID-19 vaccine. Measured with immunoSEQ multiplex PCR; TCRdb has only the in-frame clones, and not every one. The top ten hold roughly 7% of the sample, which has about 79,000 clones, around 90% seen once. The material was peripheral blood, obtained on day 0 of MenACWY control vaccination. Every receptor here comes from an adult in good health.

The chain recombines TRBV14 with TRBJ2-1, with D tentatively TRBD2 (5 bases). CDR1 SGHDN and CDR2 FVKESK come from the germline V gene. CDR3 length: 15 amino acids. The V and J ends lost 4 bases and 7 bases respectively, with 17 bases between them. CDR3 sequence reads: CASSPSDWLRNEQFF. For the CDR3, the DNA is TGTGCCAGCAGCCCGTCGGACTGGCTTAGGAATGAGCAGTTCTTC.

This sequence joins TRBV5-4 and TRBJ2-5; D not certain. With 4 bases removed from V and 5 bases from J, the gap between germline ends came to 21 bases. There are 16 residues in the CDR3. The germline V gene encodes CDR1 SGHNT and CDR2 YYREEE (reference sequence). As DNA, the CDR3 is TGTGCCAGCAGCATCGGGCCTCCTACACGTCTCGAGACCCAGTACTTC. Its protein product is CASSIGPPTRLETQYF.

The chain carries TRBV12-5 and TRBJ2-2; D is unresolved. Between the trimmed V and J ends, which lost 9 bases and 5 bases, there was a span of 22 bases. The CDR3 consists of 16 residues. The germline V gene encodes CDR1 LGHNT and CDR2 FRNRAP. CDR3 sequence: CASRTPLGFVTGELFF. The CDR3 DNA reads as TGTGCTAGCCGAACCCCGCTAGGGTTTGTGACCGGGGAGCTGTTTTTT.

The V and J genes are TRBV3-1 (or the pseudogene TRBV3-2) and TRBJ2-1; 8 bases align to TRBD2. Germline CDR1 reads LGHDT; CDR2 reads YNNKEL (reference sequence). Losses at the gene ends were 5 bases for V and 4 bases for J; bases not matched to a gene: 10. This CDR3 is 16 amino acids long. CDR3 loop: CASSTRIAGHYNEQFF. The CDR3 DNA reads TGTGCCAGCAGCACCCGAATAGCGGGACATTACAATGAGCAGTTCTTC.

The chain couples TRBV7-9 to TRBJ1-1; 9 nucleotides agree with TRBD1. The length of the CDR3 is 14 residues. V lost 5 bases and J lost 5; bases outside the gene matches: 6. Germline V gives CDR1 SEHNR, CDR2 FQNEAQ (reference sequence). CDR3 sequence reads: CASSRDREFTEAFF. CDR3 sequence (DNA): TGTGCCAGCAGCCGGGACAGGGAATTTACTGAAGCTTTCTTT.

The chain links TRBV7-2 to TRBJ1-6; a weak D match, TRBD1 (5 bases). V lost 5 bases to trimming and J lost 0 bases, with 11 bases between them. The CDR3 consists of 16 residues. Germline lookup yields CDR1 SGHTA and CDR2 FQGNSA. Here the CDR3 reads CASSPRQSSYNSPLHF. CDR3 nucleotide sequence: TGTGCCAGCAGCCCGCGACAGAGCTCCTATAATTCACCCCTCCACTTT. The whole variable domain, filled in from reference TRBV7-2 and TRBJ1-6, reads GAGVSQSPSNKVTEKGKDVELRCDPISGHTALYWYRQSLGQGLEFLIYFQGNSAPDKSGLPSDRFSAERTGGSVSTLTIQRTQQEDSAVYLCASSPRQSSYNSPLHFGNGTRLTVT.

V gene TRBV3-1 (or the pseudogene TRBV3-2) combines with J gene TRBJ2-7, with 7 positions matching TRBD2. The germline V gene encodes CDR1 LGHDT and CDR2 YNNKEL (reference sequence). The CDR3 spans 15 residues. With 4 bases clipped from V and 4 bases from J, the junction kept 10 bases outside the gene matches. CDR3 sequence: CASSPLGRAWYEQYF. The CDR3 nucleotides read TGTGCCAGCAGCCCTTTGGGGAGGGCCTGGTACGAGCAGTACTTC.

This chain connects TRBV3-1 (or the pseudogene TRBV3-2) to TRBJ2-3; D is unresolved. V lost 4 bases to trimming and J lost 7 bases, with 6 bases between them. CDR3 length equals 11 residues. The V gene's germline CDR1 is LGHDT and CDR2 YNNKEL (reference sequence). The DNA for the CDR3 is TGTGCCAGCAGCCCCGGTAATACGCAGTATTTT. Its translation is CASSPGNTQYF.

In its sample, this clone was seen a few times. V and J are TRBV6-2 or TRBV6-3 and TRBJ1-5; 7 bases align to TRBD1. V lost 4 bases, J lost 2 bases, and 5 bases stayed unmatched. This CDR3 region has 15 residues. Germline V CDR1 and CDR2: MNHEY, SVGEGT. The CDR3, as DNA: TGTGCCAGCAGTTTGGTAACAGGGGGCAATCAGCCCCAGCATTTT. Protein product: CASSLVTGGNQPQHF.

The J gene is TRBJ2-5, the V gene TRBV4-1; possibly TRBD1 for D (8 bases). CDR1 is MGHRA, CDR2 YSYEKL, per germline. There are 14 residues in the CDR3. Trimming took 4 bases from V and 5 from J, leaving 14 bases between them. CDR3 amino acids: CASSPGQGGETQYF. The CDR3, as DNA: TGCGCCAGCAGCCCCGGACAGGGAGGGGAGACCCAGTACTTC.

The chain joins TRBV7-2 to TRBJ2-2; D is perhaps TRBD2 (7 bases). V lost 0 bases and J 7 bases, leaving 12 bases between the germline ends. CDR1 SGHTA and CDR2 FQGNSA come from the germline V gene. This CDR3 has 15 amino acids. CDR3 nucleotides: TGTGCCAGCAGCTTAGCCGGGGGGCTCGGCGGGGAGCTGTTTTTT. Protein: CASSLAGGLGGELFF.

The J gene is TRBJ2-7, the V gene TRBV15, with TRBD1 identical over 8 bases. CDR1 LNHNV and CDR2 YYDKDF come from the germline V gene (reference sequence). CDR3 length: 15 amino acids. V trimming: 4 bases; J trimming: 5 bases; junction bases outside the gene matches: 10. This chain's CDR3 is CATSNGRGRVNEQYF. In DNA, the CDR3 is TGTGCCACCAGCAACGGCAGGGGGCGCGTCAACGAGCAGTACTTC.

CDR3 in DNA: TGTGCCAGCAGTTTCTTGGCAGCAACTAATGAAAAACTGTTTTTT. It is translated as CASSFLAATNEKLFF. The gene calls are TRBV27 and TRBJ1-4; D gene ambiguous. This CDR3 region has 15 residues. Deletions cut 3 bases from V and 0 bases from J, with 8 bases between. Per the germline V gene, CDR1 is MNHEY and CDR2 is SMNVEV (reference sequence).

CDR3 sequence reads: CASSTYNSGANVLTF. The DNA for the CDR3 is TGTGCCAGTAGTACCTACAACTCTGGGGCCAACGTCCTGACTTTC. V usage is TRBV19 and J usage is TRBJ2-6; D gene unclear. Trimming pared 4 bases from V and 0 bases from J, leaving 7 bases between. CDR3 length: 15 residues. CDR1 is LNHDA, CDR2 SQIVND, per germline (reference sequence).

The chain is built from TRBV5-1 and TRBJ2-1; the match to TRBD2 covers 7 bases. Germline trimming cut 0 bases from V and 4 bases from J; bases unmatched to any gene: 10. The V gene's germline CDR1 is SGHRS and CDR2 YFSETQ. CDR3 length: 17 residues. CDR3 nucleotides: TGCGCCAGCAGCTTGGCTAGCGGTAATACCAAATACAATGAGCAGTTCTTC. Translated, it gives CASSLASGNTKYNEQFF.

The V gene is TRBV13, the J gene TRBJ2-2; TRBD2 matches 7 bases. The CDR3 is 16 residues long. CDR1 PRHDT and CDR2 FYEKMQ come from the germline V gene (reference sequence). V gave up 6 bases and J gave up 2 bases; unmatched junction bases: 9. CDR3 in DNA: TGTGCCAGCAGGGGACTAAGCGGGCCTAACACCGGGGAGCTGTTTTTT. This encodes CASRGLSGPNTGELFF.